The rows below give T cell receptor beta chains drawn from one sample of a study of T cell responses to AZD1222 COVID-19 vaccine. Method: immunoSEQ multiplex PCR; TCRdb's copy keeps in-frame clones and lacks some. The repertoire has 140,000 to 150,000 clones, about nine tenths of them found once; the top ten carry 2.8%. Material: peripheral blood, obtained on day 0 of MenACWY control vaccination. The receptors were sampled from an adult in good health. Each CDR3 is given with its conserved first and last residue. Fields, in order: CDR3 protein, CDR3 DNA, J gene, clone size, D gene, V gene. D genes are given only for firm matches. Some rows mark clone size as missing; the rest say once, few, many or name a class of expanded clone.

cdr3_aa: CASKRGEPYEQYF; cdr3_nt: TGTGCCAGTAAGCGGGGGGAACCCTACGAGCAGTACTTC; j_call: TRBJ2-7; clone_size: -; d_call: TRBD2; v_call: TRBV6-5
cdr3_aa: CASSLSGSGEQYF; cdr3_nt: TGTGCCAGCAGCTTGAGCGGGAGCGGCGAGCAGTACTTC; j_call: TRBJ2-7; clone_size: -; d_call: TRBD2; v_call: TRBV5-4
cdr3_aa: CATSKDDRGRGGYTF; cdr3_nt: TGTGCCACCAGCAAAGATGACAGGGGGCGCGGTGGCTACACCTTC; j_call: TRBJ1-2; clone_size: -; d_call: TRBD1; v_call: TRBV15
cdr3_aa: CASSRQGSPQPQHF; cdr3_nt: TGTGCCAGCAGCCGACAGGGGAGCCCTCAGCCCCAGCATTTT; j_call: TRBJ1-5; clone_size: -; d_call: TRBD1; v_call: TRBV3-1/TRBV3-2
cdr3_aa: CASSIWSGRTGRTEAFF; cdr3_nt: TGTGCCAGTAGTATATGGTCGGGGCGGACAGGCCGGACTGAAGCTTTCTTT; j_call: TRBJ1-1; clone_size: -; d_call: TRBD1; v_call: TRBV19
cdr3_aa: CAAAASTDTQYF; cdr3_nt: TGTGCCGCTGCGGCTTCCACAGATACGCAGTATTTT; j_call: TRBJ2-3; clone_size: -; d_call: -; v_call: TRBV25-1
cdr3_aa: CASSSPGGTGELFF; cdr3_nt: TGTGCCAGCAGCTCCCCGGGAGGTACCGGGGAGCTGTTTTTT; j_call: TRBJ2-2; clone_size: -; d_call: TRBD2; v_call: TRBV11-2
cdr3_aa: CASKESLNSPLHF; cdr3_nt: TGTGCCAGCAAGGAATCCCTTAATTCACCCCTCCACTTT; j_call: TRBJ1-6; clone_size: -; d_call: -; v_call: TRBV2
cdr3_aa: CASSIVRDSLREETQYF; cdr3_nt: TGTGCCAGTAGTATAGTGCGGGACAGCTTGAGGGAAGAGACCCAGTACTTC; j_call: TRBJ2-5; clone_size: -; d_call: -; v_call: TRBV19
cdr3_aa: CASSPHGTVSGNTIYF; cdr3_nt: TGTGCCAGCAGCCCCCACGGGACAGTCTCTGGAAACACCATATATTTT; j_call: TRBJ1-3; clone_size: -; d_call: TRBD1; v_call: TRBV11-2
cdr3_aa: CASSQDRGRVYGYTF; cdr3_nt: TGTGCCAGCAGCCAAGACAGGGGGCGAGTCTATGGCTACACCTTC; j_call: TRBJ1-2; clone_size: -; d_call: TRBD1; v_call: TRBV7-9
cdr3_aa: CASSPGPKLIVYEQYF; cdr3_nt: TGTGCCAGCAGCCCCGGGCCCAAGCTAATAGTCTACGAGCAGTACTTC; j_call: TRBJ2-7; clone_size: -; d_call: -; v_call: TRBV11-2
cdr3_aa: CASSYRGMNTEAFF; cdr3_nt: TGTGCCAGCAGTTACAGGGGCATGAACACTGAAGCTTTCTTT; j_call: TRBJ1-1; clone_size: -; d_call: TRBD1; v_call: TRBV27
cdr3_aa: CASTTGAGEQFF; cdr3_nt: TGTGCCAGCACGACGGGGGCAGGTGAGCAGTTCTTC; j_call: TRBJ2-1; clone_size: -; d_call: -; v_call: TRBV12-3/TRBV12-4
cdr3_aa: CASIPNGRREYEQYF; cdr3_nt: TGTGCCAGCATTCCTAACGGGAGGCGGGAATACGAGCAGTACTTC; j_call: TRBJ2-7; clone_size: once; d_call: TRBD2; v_call: TRBV28
cdr3_aa: CASSPTGDSNQPQHF; cdr3_nt: TGTGCCAGTAGTCCTACAGGGGATAGCAATCAGCCCCAGCATTTT; j_call: TRBJ1-5; clone_size: -; d_call: TRBD1; v_call: TRBV19
cdr3_aa: CASSRAGTGYNEQFF; cdr3_nt: TGTGCCAGCAGCCGAGCCGGGACAGGGTACAATGAGCAGTTCTTC; j_call: TRBJ2-1; clone_size: once; d_call: TRBD1; v_call: TRBV3-1/TRBV3-2
cdr3_aa: CASSVGTSQETQYF; cdr3_nt: TGTGCCAGCAGTGTGGGGACTAGTCAAGAGACCCAGTACTTC; j_call: TRBJ2-5; clone_size: few; d_call: TRBD2; v_call: TRBV6-6
cdr3_aa: CASSHLQGEADTQYF; cdr3_nt: TGCGCCAGCAGCCACCTACAGGGGGAGGCAGATACGCAGTATTTT; j_call: TRBJ2-3; clone_size: -; d_call: TRBD1; v_call: TRBV4-1
cdr3_aa: CAISAGGGNEKLFF; cdr3_nt: TGTGCCATCAGTGCGGGAGGGGGGAATGAAAAACTGTTTTTT; j_call: TRBJ1-4; clone_size: -; d_call: -; v_call: TRBV10-3
cdr3_aa: CATLSGGAGTDTQYF; cdr3_nt: TGTGCCACCCTTAGCGGGGGGGCCGGGACAGATACGCAGTATTTT; j_call: TRBJ2-3; clone_size: -; d_call: TRBD2; v_call: TRBV28
cdr3_aa: CASSLGGTSGIEQFF; cdr3_nt: TGTGCCAGCAGTTTAGGGGGTACTAGCGGGATTGAGCAGTTCTTC; j_call: TRBJ2-1; clone_size: -; d_call: TRBD2; v_call: TRBV27
cdr3_aa: CASSLSDREQYF; cdr3_nt: TGTGCCAGCAGCTTAAGTGACCGCGAGCAGTACTTC; j_call: TRBJ2-7; clone_size: once; d_call: -; v_call: TRBV5-5
cdr3_aa: CASSGSGTEQFF; cdr3_nt: TGTGCCAGCAGCGGATCCGGGACAGAGCAGTTCTTC; j_call: TRBJ2-1; clone_size: -; d_call: -; v_call: TRBV14
cdr3_aa: CASSTRTDTEAFF; cdr3_nt: TGTGCCAGCAGCACACGGACAGACACTGAAGCTTTCTTT; j_call: TRBJ1-1; clone_size: -; d_call: -; v_call: TRBV9
cdr3_aa: CASSVNPENTEAFF; cdr3_nt: TGTGCCAGCAGCGTAAACCCGGAGAACACTGAAGCTTTCTTT; j_call: TRBJ1-1; clone_size: -; d_call: -; v_call: TRBV9
cdr3_aa: CASSEWRANTEAFF; cdr3_nt: TGTGCCAGCAGTGAATGGAGAGCGAACACTGAAGCTTTCTTT; j_call: TRBJ1-1; clone_size: -; d_call: -; v_call: TRBV2
cdr3_aa: CASSLGGTTNTGELFF; cdr3_nt: TGCGCCAGCAGCTTGGGGGGGACCACGAACACCGGGGAGCTGTTTTTT; j_call: TRBJ2-2; clone_size: -; d_call: -; v_call: TRBV5-1
cdr3_aa: CASSSPARNPVIEQYF; cdr3_nt: TGTGCCAGCAGTTCCCCCGCGAGGAACCCCGTAATTGAGCAGTACTTC; j_call: TRBJ2-7; clone_size: once; d_call: -; v_call: TRBV28
cdr3_aa: CASGRQSTDTQYF; cdr3_nt: TGTGCCAGTGGCCGACAGAGCACAGATACGCAGTATTTT; j_call: TRBJ2-3; clone_size: -; d_call: -; v_call: TRBV19
cdr3_aa: CASSLDLRGSYEQYF; cdr3_nt: TGTGCCAGCAGCTTAGATTTGCGGGGGTCCTACGAGCAGTACTTC; j_call: TRBJ2-7; clone_size: -; d_call: TRBD2; v_call: TRBV11-2
cdr3_aa: CASSLTPGTRIDTQYF; cdr3_nt: TGTGCCAGCAGTCTAACTCCGGGGACACGGATAGATACGCAGTATTTT; j_call: TRBJ2-3; clone_size: -; d_call: -; v_call: TRBV7-3
cdr3_aa: CASSPGASGQETQYF; cdr3_nt: TGTGCCAGCAGCCCAGGGGCTAGCGGACAAGAGACCCAGTACTTC; j_call: TRBJ2-5; clone_size: -; d_call: -; v_call: TRBV5-4
cdr3_aa: CASSLNRGQNEQFF; cdr3_nt: TGCGCCAGCAGCTTGAACAGGGGGCAAAATGAGCAGTTCTTC; j_call: TRBJ2-1; clone_size: -; d_call: TRBD1; v_call: TRBV5-1
cdr3_aa: CATSNLETQYF; cdr3_nt: TGTGCCACCAGTAATCTAGAGACCCAGTACTTC; j_call: TRBJ2-5; clone_size: -; d_call: -; v_call: TRBV24-1
cdr3_aa: CASSLAGGPNEQFF; cdr3_nt: TGTGCCAGCAGCTTAGCGGGGGGACCCAATGAGCAGTTCTTC; j_call: TRBJ2-1; clone_size: -; d_call: -; v_call: TRBV7-9
cdr3_aa: CASSLGLSYNYGYTF; cdr3_nt: TGTGCCAGCAGCCTTGGATTATCTTATAACTATGGCTACACCTTC; j_call: TRBJ1-2; clone_size: few; d_call: -; v_call: TRBV5-4
cdr3_aa: CASSWGRGQVNTEAFF; cdr3_nt: TGCGCCAGCAGCTGGGGCCGGGGACAGGTGAACACTGAAGCTTTCTTT; j_call: TRBJ1-1; clone_size: -; d_call: TRBD1; v_call: TRBV5-1
cdr3_aa: CASSNGRFTDTQYF; cdr3_nt: TGTGCCAGCAGTAATGGACGGTTCACAGATACGCAGTATTTT; j_call: TRBJ2-3; clone_size: -; d_call: -; v_call: TRBV6-5
cdr3_aa: CASTLAGLTGELFF; cdr3_nt: TGTGCCAGCACTCTAGCGGGACTTACCGGGGAGCTGTTTTTT; j_call: TRBJ2-2; clone_size: -; d_call: TRBD2; v_call: TRBV6-5
cdr3_aa: CAWRSTANYEQYF; cdr3_nt: TGTGCCTGGAGGTCGACAGCAAACTACGAGCAGTACTTC; j_call: TRBJ2-7; clone_size: -; d_call: -; v_call: TRBV30
cdr3_aa: CASSPGHLNTGELFF; cdr3_nt: TGTGCCAGTAGCCCGGGACACCTGAACACCGGGGAGCTGTTTTTT; j_call: TRBJ2-2; clone_size: -; d_call: -; v_call: TRBV19